The 32 T cell receptor beta chains presented below share a single source sample, sequenced in a study of T cell responses to AZD1222 COVID-19 vaccine (dated by TCRdb to the early 2020s). Explained via the paper, the time point label denotes: baseline before first vaccination. The label giving this sample's treatment or condition can be read as: meningococcal conjugate vaccine given as trial control. Libraries were built with the immunoSEQ multiplex PCR assay. This is the immuneACCESS table as TCRdb keeps it, with only in-frame sequences that have V and J called. A part of the clones is gone; compared with another copy, unresolved V genes explain less than half, and the rest is unexplained. The sample has around 84,000 clones on record, under 95% of them singletons. In total, the top ten clones hold about 7.1% of the sample. Here the sequenced sample was peripheral blood, taken on day 0 of MenACWY control vaccination. These receptors originate from an adult in good health.

This chain joins TRBV7-6 and TRBJ2-2; D might be TRBD1 (5 bases). CDR1 is SGHVS and CDR2 is FNYEAQ in the germline V gene. The CDR3 has 15 residues. V dropped 5 bases and J dropped 5 bases, with 15 bases sitting between them. DNA for the CDR3: TGTGCCAGCAGCGTACAGAGACAGATTACCGGGGAGCTGTTTTTT. Its translation: CASSVQRQITGELFF. The complete variable domain, with remaining parts taken from reference TRBV7-6 and TRBJ2-2, reads GAGVSQSPRYKVTKRGQDVALRCDPISGHVSLYWYRQALGQGPEFLTYFNYEAQQDKSGLPNDRFSAERPEGSISTLTIQRTEQRDSAMYRCASSVQRQITGELFFGEGSRLTVL.

This clone occurred a few times. The V gene is TRBV7-2, the J gene TRBJ2-1, with 9 bases matching TRBD2. CDR3 length equals 17 residues. CDR1 SGHTA and CDR2 FQGNSA come from the germline V gene. The trim removed 5 bases at V and 0 bases at J, leaving 8 bases unmatched. DNA for the CDR3: TGTGCCAGCAGCGAAGGACTAGCGTTTAGCTCCTACAATGAGCAGTTCTTC. Amino acid sequence: CASSEGLAFSSYNEQFF.

This chain connects TRBV27 to TRBJ2-1, with TRBD1 matching over 10 bases. Germline lookup yields CDR1 MNHEY and CDR2 SMNVEV (reference sequence). V shed 4 bases and J 2 bases; nucleotides not matched to a gene: 5. The length of the CDR3 is 16 residues. The CDR3 is CASSSDGQGAYNEQFF. The CDR3, as DNA: TGTGCCAGCAGTTCAGACGGACAGGGGGCCTACAATGAGCAGTTCTTC.

The V gene is TRBV2, the J gene TRBJ2-2; a possible D gene is TRBD2 (6 bases). CDR3 size: 14 residues. CDR1 and CDR2 from the germline V gene are SNHLY and FYNNEI. V was trimmed by 7 bases and J by 1 base, leaving 10 bases between them. The CDR3 here is CASNQGLNTGELFF. The CDR3, as DNA: TGTGCCAGCAACCAGGGACTGAACACCGGGGAGCTGTTTTTT.

This chain links TRBV5-1 with TRBJ2-5, with 11 nucleotides matching TRBD1. CDR1 and CDR2 (germline): SGHRS, YFSETQ. The CDR3 has 14 amino acids. V dropped 4 bases and J dropped 5; count of bases not matched to a gene: 4. The CDR3 here is CASSPGQGGETQYF. CDR3 nucleotide sequence: TGCGCCAGCAGCCCGGGACAGGGGGGGGAGACCCAGTACTTC.

The rearrangement joins TRBV3-1 (or the pseudogene TRBV3-2) to TRBJ1-6; D is unclear. Germline V gene data show CDR1 as LGHDT and CDR2 as YNNKEL (reference sequence). This CDR3 is built from 14 residues. V was shortened by 4 bases and J by 4 bases, with 8 bases between the two germline ends. CDR3 residues: CASSLDGYNSPLHF. CDR3 nucleotide sequence: TGTGCCAGCAGCCTCGACGGTTATAATTCACCCCTCCACTTT.

This chain uses TRBV2 with TRBJ1-1; D gene unclear. The V gene's germline CDR1 is SNHLY and CDR2 FYNNEI. V lost 3 bases, J lost 1 base, and 9 bases lay in between. This CDR3 is 14 amino acids long. This CDR3 reads CASSDPRPNTEAFF. The CDR3 region has the DNA TGTGCCAGCAGTGATCCCAGGCCGAACACTGAAGCTTTCTTT.

The chain employs TRBV9 and TRBJ2-3; 9 bases fit TRBD2. The ends lost 2 bases at V and 0 bases at J; junction bases unmatched: 7. This CDR3 is built from 17 residues. Germline loops: CDR1 SGDLS, CDR2 YYNGEE. In nucleotides, the CDR3 is TGTGCCAGCAGCGTCCCCCTAGCGGGGCCTAGCACAGATACGCAGTATTTT. Protein: CASSVPLAGPSTDTQYF.

V and J are TRBV11-2 and TRBJ2-1; 7 bases are a match to TRBD1. This CDR3 spans 13 amino acids. The germline gives CDR1 SGHAT, CDR2 FQNNGV. J was trimmed by 4 bases and V by 4 bases; bases with no gene match: 1. CDR3 DNA sequence: TGTGCCAGCAGCTCACAGGGGTACAATGAGCAGTTCTTC. It codes for CASSSQGYNEQFF.

The chain uses TRBV30 and TRBJ2-3; D unclear. The length of the CDR3 is 13 residues. V was pared by 2 bases and J by 1 base, with 7 bases between. Germline CDR1 and CDR2: GTSNPN and SVGIG (reference sequence). CDR3 sequence reads: CAWSRAGTDTQYF. The DNA for the CDR3 is TGTGCCTGGAGTAGAGCAGGCACAGATACGCAGTATTTT.

This chain joins TRBV19 and TRBJ2-2; TRBD2 matches 10 bases. V gave up 7 bases and J gave up 6 bases; unmatched junction bases: 5. Germline V gene sequence: CDR1 LNHDA, CDR2 SQIVND (reference sequence). The CDR3 has 14 amino acids. The DNA of the CDR3 is TGTGCCAGTACCCCGGGACTAGCGTCCGGGGAGCTGTTTTTT. Encoded protein: CASTPGLASGELFF.

The V call is TRBV24-1, the J call TRBJ2-3, with D possibly being TRBD1 or TRBD2 (5 bases each). CDR3 length: 16 residues. Germline assignment: CDR1 KGHDR and CDR2 SFDVKD. The ends were cut back, 7 bases at V and 5 bases at J, with 21 bases in the middle. The CDR3 sequence: CATRPGPDRGVDTQYF. The DNA for the CDR3 is TGTGCCACCAGACCAGGACCAGACAGAGGGGTAGATACGCAGTATTTT.

The chain joins TRBV6-5 to TRBJ1-6; TRBD1 might be the D (5 bases). The CDR3 runs to 14 residues. Deletions cut 2 bases from V and 14 bases from J, with 16 bases between. Germline V gene lookup returns CDR1 MNHEY and CDR2 SVGAGI. CDR3 sequence (DNA): TGTGCCAGCAGTTACGGCCCCGGGACCCTTGCCCTCCACTTT. It specifies CASSYGPGTLALHF.

The chain links TRBV11-3 to TRBJ1-1; possible D gene TRBD1, 6 bases. Germline V gene sequence: CDR1 SGHNT, CDR2 YENEEA. V lost 0 bases to trimming and J lost 0 bases, with 8 bases between them. This CDR3 contains 15 residues. The CDR3 nucleotides are TGTGCCAGCAGCTTAGATGGGGGCCTGAACACTGAAGCTTTCTTT. It is translated as CASSLDGGLNTEAFF.

The V gene is TRBV7-6, the J gene TRBJ2-2; 7 nucleotides agree with TRBD2. The V and J ends lost 5 bases and 0 bases, in that order; junction bases with no gene match: 6. This CDR3 has 16 residues. Germline CDR1 reads SGHVS; CDR2 reads FNYEAQ. CDR3 region: CASSPGLHANTGELFF. The CDR3 bases are TGTGCCAGCAGCCCGGGACTACACGCGAACACCGGGGAGCTGTTTTTT.

To note about this clone: The sample holds other DNA sequences that translate to the same CDR3. This chain uses TRBV13 with TRBJ1-4; TRBD1 agrees at 7 bases. The CDR3 contains 15 residues. V dropped 6 bases and J dropped 4; count of bases not matched to a gene: 8. Germline V gene sequence: CDR1 PRHDT, CDR2 FYEKMQ (reference sequence). The CDR3 spells CASSSDREDNEKLFF. The CDR3 DNA reads TGTGCCAGCAGTTCCGACAGGGAAGATAATGAAAAACTGTTTTTT. Full variable domain (outside the CDR3, taken from reference TRBV13 and TRBJ1-4): AAGVIQSPRHLIKEKRETATLKCYPIPRHDTVYWYQQGPGQDPQFLISFYEKMQSDKGSIPDRFSAQQFSDYHSELNMSSLELGDSALYFCASSSDREDNEKLFFGSGTQLSVL.

The chain couples TRBV6-5 to TRBJ1-3; TRBD1 might be the D (5 bases). The CDR3 totals 14 residues. Trimming shortened V by 7 bases and J by 8 bases, and 18 bases separated the two germline ends. The germline CDR1 and CDR2 sequences are MNHEY and SVGAGI. CDR3 protein: CASNGDWKEDTIYF. The DNA of the CDR3 is TGTGCCAGCAACGGGGACTGGAAGGAGGACACCATATATTTT.

The chain couples TRBV28 to TRBJ2-1, with D hard to call. The CDR3 totals 17 residues. Germline V CDR1 and CDR2: MDHEN, SYDVKM. V lost 5 bases, J lost 8 bases, and 25 bases lay in between. This CDR3 reads CASSRVYRPLPEDEQFF. CDR3 nucleotide sequence: TGTGCCAGCAGTAGAGTCTATCGACCCCTCCCCGAGGATGAGCAGTTCTTC.

This chain joins TRBV5-1 and TRBJ2-7; D unresolved. CDR3 length: 12 amino acids. The germline V gene has CDR1 SGHRS and CDR2 YFSETQ. V was cut by 4 bases and J by 4 bases, with 9 bases left in between. CDR3 bases: TGCGCCAGCAGCCAGACTGGGTACGAGCAGTACTTC. This codes for CASSQTGYEQYF.

This sequence joins TRBV2 and TRBJ1-4, with D maybe TRBD1 (6 bases). V was trimmed by 3 bases and J by 8 bases, leaving 16 bases between them. There are 15 residues in the CDR3. Germline V gene lookup returns CDR1 SNHLY and CDR2 FYNNEI. The CDR3 here is CASSERAGAGEKLFF. In nucleotides, the CDR3 is TGTGCCAGCAGTGAGCGGGCAGGGGCGGGAGAAAAACTGTTTTTT.

The chain is built from TRBV7-2 and TRBJ2-5, with a possible D match to TRBD1 (6 bases). The ends were cut back, 2 bases at V and 2 bases at J, with 12 bases in the middle. The CDR3 is 15 amino acids. Germline V gene sequence: CDR1 SGHTA, CDR2 FQGNSA. This chain's CDR3 is CASSLRTAKQETQYF. The DNA for the CDR3 is TGTGCCAGCAGCTTAAGGACAGCCAAACAAGAGACCCAGTACTTC. Drawing the rest from reference TRBV7-2 and TRBJ2-5, the complete variable domain is GAGVSQSPSNKVTEKGKDVELRCDPISGHTALYWYRQSLGQGLEFLIYFQGNSAPDKSGLPSDRFSAERTGGSVSTLTIQRTQQEDSAVYLCASSLRTAKQETQYFGPGTRLLVL.

This chain joins TRBV18 and TRBJ2-3, with 11 bases identical to TRBD1. After removal of 1 base from V and 3 bases from J, the junction contained 3 bases not matched to a gene. Germline V gene data show CDR1 as KGHSH and CDR2 as LQKENI. This CDR3 contains 16 residues. The CDR3 DNA reads TGTGCCAGCTCACCACTCGGACAGGGGGCAACAGATACGCAGTATTTT. It yields the protein CASSPLGQGATDTQYF.

The chain uses TRBV18 and TRBJ1-5; no clear D gene. Germline values: CDR1 KGHSH, CDR2 LQKENI. Trimming removed 5 bases at V and 0 bases at J, with 11 bases between. This CDR3 spans 15 amino acids. The CDR3 coding sequence is TGTGCCAGCTCATTAGGGCCTCTTAGCAATCAGCCCCAGCATTTT. Translating gives CASSLGPLSNQPQHF.

The sample holds one count of this clone. The V and J genes are TRBV2 and TRBJ2-5; D is unclear. The CDR3 is 11 amino acids. Germline V gene lookup returns CDR1 SNHLY and CDR2 FYNNEI. Trimming left V 7 bases short and J 5 bases short, with 8 bases between. CDR3 sequence: CASKQEETQYF. CDR3 in DNA: TGTGCCAGCAAACAAGAGGAGACCCAGTACTTC.

The CDR3 here is CASSIALTANEQFF. CDR3 DNA: TGTGCCAGTAGTATTGCCCTGACAGCCAATGAGCAGTTCTTC. The chain has TRBV19 and TRBJ2-1, with TRBD1 as a possible D gene (5 bases). CDR1 LNHDA and CDR2 SQIVND come from the germline V gene (reference sequence). The V gene lost 3 bases and the J gene lost 6 bases, with 12 bases spanning the gap. This CDR3 has 14 residues.

The sample holds one count of this clone. This CDR3 is CASRPSQAGYTF. For the CDR3, the DNA is TGTGCCAGTCGACCCAGCCAGGCTGGCTACACCTTC. This chain links TRBV2 with TRBJ1-2; D gene ambiguous. Trimming pared 9 bases from V and 7 bases from J, leaving 15 bases between. This CDR3 spans 12 amino acids. CDR1 is SNHLY and CDR2 is FYNNEI in the germline V gene.

The V gene is TRBV10-3, the J gene TRBJ1-2, with D perhaps TRBD1 (5 bases). This CDR3 has 13 residues. Between the trimmed V and J ends, which lost 9 bases and 4 bases, there was a span of 15 bases. Germline CDR1 ENHRY, CDR2 SYGVKD. CDR3 in amino acids: CAIDSGAGYGYTF. The CDR3 bases are TGTGCCATTGACAGTGGCGCGGGCTATGGCTACACCTTC.

The V and J genes are TRBV5-4 and TRBJ1-3; 9 bases match TRBD1. This CDR3 has 16 residues. The ends lost 0 bases at V and 5 bases at J; junction bases unmatched: 6. Germline CDR1 reads SGHNT; CDR2 reads YYREEE (reference sequence). The CDR3 loop reads CASSLAAGQGRNTIYF. CDR3 DNA: TGTGCCAGCAGCTTGGCTGCGGGACAGGGCCGAAACACCATATATTTT.

The rearrangement links TRBV7-2 to TRBJ2-7, with a tentative D call TRBD2 (6 bases). Trimming pared 5 bases from V and 6 bases from J, leaving 23 bases between. The CDR3 is 16 amino acids. Germline V gives CDR1 SGHTA, CDR2 FQGNSA. CDR3 in amino acids: CASSPGGTGKGSEQYF. CDR3 bases: TGTGCCAGCAGCCCAGGAGGGACCGGCAAGGGATCCGAGCAGTACTTC. The entire variable domain, with the rest obtained from reference TRBV7-2 and TRBJ2-7, is as follows: GAGVSQSPSNKVTEKGKDVELRCDPISGHTALYWYRQSLGQGLEFLIYFQGNSAPDKSGLPSDRFSAERTGGSVSTLTIQRTQQEDSAVYLCASSPGGTGKGSEQYFGPGTRLTVT.

The chain links TRBV18 to TRBJ1-3; D is uncertain. CDR3 size: 14 residues. Germline CDR1 KGHSH, CDR2 LQKENI. Trimming cost V 3 bases and J 0 bases, with 6 bases left between them. The CDR3 region is CASSPGLSGNTIYF. The DNA of the CDR3 is TGTGCCAGCTCACCCGGCCTCTCTGGAAACACCATATATTTT.

This clone showed up just once. The chain carries TRBV28 and TRBJ1-2; D uncertain. The germline CDR1 and CDR2 sequences are MDHEN and SYDVKM. This CDR3 is built from 16 residues. Between the trimmed V and J ends, which lost 6 bases and 0 bases, there was a span of 17 bases. CDR3 in DNA: TGTGCCAGCAGCTCGGACGGAGTCCGTTCTAACTATGGCTACACCTTC. This gives the protein CASSSDGVRSNYGYTF.

This clone was counted only a few times. The gene calls are TRBV10-3 and TRBJ2-3; D is possibly TRBD2 (6 bases). V lost 10 bases to trimming and J lost 1 base, with 18 bases between them. CDR1 is ENHRY, CDR2 SYGVKD, per germline. This CDR3 has 15 residues. The CDR3 protein is CATWRASRRTDTQYF. The CDR3 nucleotides read TGTGCCACCTGGAGGGCCTCGAGACGCACAGATACGCAGTATTTT.